Described below is a single TCR beta chain sequence and its context. Other DNA sequences in the sample encode the same CDR3. Trimming removed 1 base from V and 3 bases from J, with 7 bases in between. Germline V gene sequence: CDR1 LGHNT, CDR2 FRNRAP. This CDR3 contains 15 residues. The data are from a study of cytomegalovirus exposure and HLA in healthy donors. 13 Jbeta primers and 60 Vbeta primers were used for the PCR. Repertoires were generated with immunoSEQ multiplex PCR, while TCRdb's copy carries only in-frame clones and drops some. In the table there are under 200,000 clones, roughly four fifths of which are singletons.

The origin of this receptor is a girl aged 2 to 10 in good health and CMV-seropositive. The sample taken for sequencing was PBMCs. The chain couples TRBV12-5 to TRBJ2-6; D may be TRBD1 (6 bases). CDR3 sequence: CASGLDRDGANVLTF. CDR3 coding DNA: TGTGCTAGTGGTTTGGACAGGGATGGGGCCAACGTCCTGACTTTC.